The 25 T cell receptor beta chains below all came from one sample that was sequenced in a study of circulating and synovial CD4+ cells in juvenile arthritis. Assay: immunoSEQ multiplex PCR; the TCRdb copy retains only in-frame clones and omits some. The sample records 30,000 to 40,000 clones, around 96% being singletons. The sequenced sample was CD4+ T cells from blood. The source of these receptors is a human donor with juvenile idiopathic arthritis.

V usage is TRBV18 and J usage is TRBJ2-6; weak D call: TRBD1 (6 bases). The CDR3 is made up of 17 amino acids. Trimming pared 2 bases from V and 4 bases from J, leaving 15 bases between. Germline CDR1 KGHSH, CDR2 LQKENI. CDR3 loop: CASSPRTATAGANVLTF. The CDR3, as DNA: TGTGCCAGCTCACCAAGGACAGCCACCGCCGGGGCCAACGTCCTGACTTTC.

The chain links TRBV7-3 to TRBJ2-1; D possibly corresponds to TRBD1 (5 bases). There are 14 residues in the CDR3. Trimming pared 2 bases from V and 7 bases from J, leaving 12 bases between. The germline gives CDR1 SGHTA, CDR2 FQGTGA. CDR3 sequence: CASSLWGGANEQFF. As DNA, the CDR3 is TGTGCCAGCAGCTTATGGGGTGGGGCAAATGAGCAGTTCTTC.

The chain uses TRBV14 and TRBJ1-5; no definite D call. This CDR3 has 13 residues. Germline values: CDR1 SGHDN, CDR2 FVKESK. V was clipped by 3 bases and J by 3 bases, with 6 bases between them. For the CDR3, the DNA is TGTGCCAGCAGCCAGAGTCTCAATCAGCCCCAGCATTTT. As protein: CASSQSLNQPQHF.

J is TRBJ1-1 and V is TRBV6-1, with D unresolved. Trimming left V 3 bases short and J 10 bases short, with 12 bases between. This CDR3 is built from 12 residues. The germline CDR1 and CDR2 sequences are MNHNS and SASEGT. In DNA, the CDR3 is TGTGCCAGCAGTGACCGGGAGTGGGGAGCTTTCTTT. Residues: CASSDREWGAFF.

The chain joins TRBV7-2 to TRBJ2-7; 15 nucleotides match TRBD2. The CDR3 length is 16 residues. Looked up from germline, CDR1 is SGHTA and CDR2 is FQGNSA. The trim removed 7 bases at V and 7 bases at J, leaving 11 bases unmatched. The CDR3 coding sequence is TGTGCCAGCACCATCGGACTAGCGGGGGGGCGGGAAGAGCAGTACTTC. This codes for CASTIGLAGGREEQYF.

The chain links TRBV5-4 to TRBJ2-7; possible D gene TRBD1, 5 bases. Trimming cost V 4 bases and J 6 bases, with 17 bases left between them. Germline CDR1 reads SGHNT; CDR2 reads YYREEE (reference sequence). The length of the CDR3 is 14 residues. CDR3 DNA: TGTGCCAGCAGCACAGACAGTGGGGTCTTCGAGCAGTACTTC. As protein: CASSTDSGVFEQYF.

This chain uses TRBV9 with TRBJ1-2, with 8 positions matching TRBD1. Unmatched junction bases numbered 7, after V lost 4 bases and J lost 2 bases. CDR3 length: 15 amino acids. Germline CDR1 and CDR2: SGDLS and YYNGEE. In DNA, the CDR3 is TGTGCCAGCAGCCCCGGGACAGGAGTAAACTATGGCTACACCTTC. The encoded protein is CASSPGTGVNYGYTF. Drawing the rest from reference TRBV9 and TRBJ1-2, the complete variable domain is DSGVTQTPKHLITATGQRVTLRCSPRSGDLSVYWYQQSLDQGLQFLIQYYNGEERAKGNILERFSAQQFPDLHSELNLSSLELGDSALYFCASSPGTGVNYGYTFGSGTRLTVV.

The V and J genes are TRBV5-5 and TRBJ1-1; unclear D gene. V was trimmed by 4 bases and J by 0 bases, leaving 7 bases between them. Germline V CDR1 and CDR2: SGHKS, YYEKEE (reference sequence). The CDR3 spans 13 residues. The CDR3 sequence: CASSRLMNTEAFF. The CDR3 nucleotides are TGTGCCAGCAGCCGACTGATGAACACTGAAGCTTTCTTT.

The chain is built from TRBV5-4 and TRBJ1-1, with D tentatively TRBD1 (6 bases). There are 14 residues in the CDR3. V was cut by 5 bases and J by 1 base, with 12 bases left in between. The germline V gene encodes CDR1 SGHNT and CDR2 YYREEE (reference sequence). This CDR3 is CASRPGRGNTEAFF. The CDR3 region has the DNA TGTGCCAGCAGACCCGGCAGGGGGAACACTGAAGCTTTCTTT. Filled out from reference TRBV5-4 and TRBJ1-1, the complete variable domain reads ETGVTQSPTHLIKTRGQQVTLRCSSQSGHNTVSWYQQALGQGPQFIFQYYREEENGRGNFPPRFSGLQFPNYSSELNVNALELDDSALYLCASRPGRGNTEAFFGQGTRLTVV.

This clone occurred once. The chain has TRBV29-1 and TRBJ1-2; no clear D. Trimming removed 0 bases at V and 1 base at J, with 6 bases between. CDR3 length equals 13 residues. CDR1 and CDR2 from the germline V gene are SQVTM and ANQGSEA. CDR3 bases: TGCAGCGTTGAAGACCCCGTTAACTATGGCTACACCTTC. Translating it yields CSVEDPVNYGYTF.

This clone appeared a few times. CDR3 sequence: CASRPRGVGTTDTQYF. Here the CDR3 DNA reads TGTGCCAGTAGACCCAGGGGGGTAGGAACCACAGATACGCAGTATTTT. V usage is TRBV19 and J usage is TRBJ2-3, with D possibly being TRBD1 (7 bases). V dropped 6 bases and J dropped 2 bases, with 18 bases sitting between them. CDR1 and CDR2 from the germline V gene are LNHDA and SQIVND (reference sequence). This CDR3 has 16 amino acids.

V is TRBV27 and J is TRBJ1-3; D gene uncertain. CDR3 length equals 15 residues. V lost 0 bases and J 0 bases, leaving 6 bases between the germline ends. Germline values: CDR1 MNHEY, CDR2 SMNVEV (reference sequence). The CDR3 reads CASSLSPSSGNTIYF. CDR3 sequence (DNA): TGTGCCAGCAGTTTATCTCCCAGCTCTGGAAACACCATATATTTT.

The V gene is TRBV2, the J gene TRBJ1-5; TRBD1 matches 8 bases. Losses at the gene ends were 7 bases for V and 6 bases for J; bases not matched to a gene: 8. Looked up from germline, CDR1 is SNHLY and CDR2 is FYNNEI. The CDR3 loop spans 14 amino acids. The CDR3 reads CASNPGQVLQPQHF. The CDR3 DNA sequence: TGTGCCAGCAACCCGGGACAGGTGCTTCAGCCCCAGCATTTT.

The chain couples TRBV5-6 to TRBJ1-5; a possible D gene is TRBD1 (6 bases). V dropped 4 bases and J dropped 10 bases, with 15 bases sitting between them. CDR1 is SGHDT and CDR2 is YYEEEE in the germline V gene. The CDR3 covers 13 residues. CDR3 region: CASSVGGTRPQHF. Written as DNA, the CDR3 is TGTGCCAGCAGCGTGGGGGGGACACGTCCCCAGCATTTT.

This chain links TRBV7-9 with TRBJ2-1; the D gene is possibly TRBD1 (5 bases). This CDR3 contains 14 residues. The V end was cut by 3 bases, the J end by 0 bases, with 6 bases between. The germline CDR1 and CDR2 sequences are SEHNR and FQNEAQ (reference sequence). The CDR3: CASSLDNSYNEQFF. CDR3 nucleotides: TGTGCCAGCAGCTTGGACAACTCCTACAATGAGCAGTTCTTC.

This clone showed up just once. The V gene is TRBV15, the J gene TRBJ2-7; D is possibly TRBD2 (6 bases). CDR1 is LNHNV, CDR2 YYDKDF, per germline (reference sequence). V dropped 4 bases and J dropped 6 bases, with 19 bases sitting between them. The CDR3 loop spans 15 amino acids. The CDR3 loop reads CATSIGTSGSREQYF. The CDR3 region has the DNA TGTGCCACCAGCATCGGGACTTCCGGATCGCGCGAGCAGTACTTC.

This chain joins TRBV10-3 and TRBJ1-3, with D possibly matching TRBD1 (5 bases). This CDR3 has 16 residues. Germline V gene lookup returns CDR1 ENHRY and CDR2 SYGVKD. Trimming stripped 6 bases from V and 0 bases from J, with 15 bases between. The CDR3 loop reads CAIRADYRLSGNTIYF. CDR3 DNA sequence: TGTGCCATCAGGGCCGATTACAGGCTCTCTGGAAACACCATATATTTT.

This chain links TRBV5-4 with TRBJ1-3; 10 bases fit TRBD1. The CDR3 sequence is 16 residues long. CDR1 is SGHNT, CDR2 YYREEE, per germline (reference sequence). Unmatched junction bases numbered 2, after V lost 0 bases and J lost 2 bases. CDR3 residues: CASSLAGTGAGNTIYF. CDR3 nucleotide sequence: TGTGCCAGCAGCTTGGCCGGGACAGGGGCTGGAAACACCATATATTTT.

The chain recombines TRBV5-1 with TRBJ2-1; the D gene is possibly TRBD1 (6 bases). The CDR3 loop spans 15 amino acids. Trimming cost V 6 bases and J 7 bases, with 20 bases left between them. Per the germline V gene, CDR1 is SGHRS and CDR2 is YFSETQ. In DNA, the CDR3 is TGCGCCAGCACCGCCCAGGGGATTTTTCAGAATGAGCAGTTCTTC. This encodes CASTAQGIFQNEQFF.

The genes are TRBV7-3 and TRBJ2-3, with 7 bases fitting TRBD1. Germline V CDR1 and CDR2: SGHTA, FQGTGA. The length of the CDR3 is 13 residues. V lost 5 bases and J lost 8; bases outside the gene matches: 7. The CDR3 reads CASSQGVPGTQYF. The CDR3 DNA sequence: TGTGCCAGCAGCCAGGGGGTGCCGGGTACGCAGTATTTT. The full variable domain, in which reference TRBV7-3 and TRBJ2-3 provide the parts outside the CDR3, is GAGVSQTPSNKVTEKGKYVELRCDPISGHTALYWYRQSLGQGPEFLIYFQGTGAADDSGLPNDRFFAVRPEGSVSTLKIQRTERGDSAVYLCASSQGVPGTQYFGPGTRLTVL.

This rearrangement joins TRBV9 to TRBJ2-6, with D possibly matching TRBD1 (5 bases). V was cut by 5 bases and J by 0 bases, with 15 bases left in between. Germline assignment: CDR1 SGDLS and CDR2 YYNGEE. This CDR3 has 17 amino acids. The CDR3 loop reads CASSQDSFFSGANVLTF. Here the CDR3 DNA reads TGTGCCAGCAGTCAAGACAGTTTCTTCTCTGGGGCCAACGTCCTGACTTTC.

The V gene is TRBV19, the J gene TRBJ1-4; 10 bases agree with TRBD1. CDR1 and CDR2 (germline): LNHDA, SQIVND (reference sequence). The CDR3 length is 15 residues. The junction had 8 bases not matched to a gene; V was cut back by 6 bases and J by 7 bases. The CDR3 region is CASSRPGQGSEKLFF. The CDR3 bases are TGTGCCAGTAGCCGACCGGGACAGGGGTCTGAAAAACTGTTTTTT.

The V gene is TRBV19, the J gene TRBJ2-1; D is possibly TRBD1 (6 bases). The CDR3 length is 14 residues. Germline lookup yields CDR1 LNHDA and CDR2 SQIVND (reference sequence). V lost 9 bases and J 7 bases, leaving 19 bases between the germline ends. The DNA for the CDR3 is TGTGCCAGCATGAATTTCGGTAGGGGGAATGAGCAGTTCTTC. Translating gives CASMNFGRGNEQFF. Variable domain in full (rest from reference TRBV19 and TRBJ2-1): DGGITQSPKYLFRKEGQNVTLSCEQNLNHDAMYWYRQDPGQGLRLIYYSQIVNDFQKGDIAEGYSVSREKKESFPLTVTSAQKNPTAFYLCASMNFGRGNEQFFGPGTRLTVL.

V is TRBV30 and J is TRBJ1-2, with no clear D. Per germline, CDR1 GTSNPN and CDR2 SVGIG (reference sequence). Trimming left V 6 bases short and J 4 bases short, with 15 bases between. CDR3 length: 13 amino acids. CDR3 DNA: TGTGCCTGTATAGCTTTGGCAACCTATGGCTACACCTTC. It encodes CACIALATYGYTF.

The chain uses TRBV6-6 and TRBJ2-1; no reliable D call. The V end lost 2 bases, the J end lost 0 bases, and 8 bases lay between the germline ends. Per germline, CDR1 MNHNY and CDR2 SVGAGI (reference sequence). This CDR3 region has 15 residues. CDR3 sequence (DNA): TGTGCCAGCAGTTACGAGGCCAGCTCCTACAATGAGCAGTTCTTC. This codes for CASSYEASSYNEQFF.